The 5 T cell receptor beta chains listed next were all sequenced from one sample in a study of blood T cell repertoires in COVID-19. Method: immunoSEQ multiplex PCR; TCRdb's copy keeps in-frame clones and lacks some. Here the sample spans around 150,000 clones, 75% to 80% being singletons. The sequenced material came from PBMCs or T cells enriched from blood (not recorded which). The receptor set was obtained from a woman in her 50s who had recovered from COVID-19.

This clone is a singleton in its sample. The chain carries TRBV7-8 and TRBJ2-6, with D uncertain. There are 13 residues in the CDR3. V shed 2 bases and J shed 3 bases, with 2 bases lying between them. Germline CDR1 and CDR2: SGHVS and FQNEAQ. CDR3 region: CASSLRGANVLTF. Here the CDR3 DNA reads TGTGCCAGCAGCTTACGTGGGGCCAACGTCCTGACTTTC.

This clone has just one count. The genes are TRBV5-3 and TRBJ2-7; the match to TRBD2 covers 10 bases. TRBV5-3 has ORF status, its function being uncertain. The CDR3 covers 18 residues. V dropped 3 bases and J dropped 4; count of bases not matched to a gene: 16. Here the CDR3 reads CARSWVGLAGEGPYEQYF. Here the CDR3 DNA reads TGTGCCAGAAGCTGGGTTGGGCTAGCGGGAGAAGGTCCGTACGAGCAGTACTTC.

This CDR3 reads CASSQEGDRGSNGYTF. The CDR3 region has the DNA TGTGCCAGCAGCCAAGAAGGCGACAGGGGCTCAAACGGCTACACCTTC. V is TRBV4-2 and J is TRBJ1-2; 8 bases are a match to TRBD1. Germline V gene data show CDR1 as LGHNA and CDR2 as YNFKEQ. V shed 0 bases, J shed 8 bases, and the junction held 11 bases outside the gene matches. The CDR3 consists of 16 residues.

V is TRBV2 and J is TRBJ2-5; 9 positions agree with TRBD2. The CDR3 is made up of 15 amino acids. Germline CDR1 and CDR2: SNHLY and FYNNEI. V gave up 1 base and J gave up 5 bases; unmatched junction bases: 5. CDR3 sequence reads: CASSEELAGWETQYF. DNA for the CDR3: TGTGCCAGCAGTGAAGAGCTAGCGGGATGGGAGACCCAGTACTTC.

This clone has just one count. The chain links TRBV30 to TRBJ2-7; 7 nucleotides agree with TRBD1. The germline CDR1 and CDR2 sequences are GTSNPN and SVGIG (reference sequence). The junction had 10 bases not matched to a gene; V was cut back by 3 bases and J by 5 bases. The CDR3 loop spans 14 amino acids. The CDR3 coding sequence is TGTGCCTGGAGACGGAGACAGGGTAGACACGAGCAGTACTTC. Protein product: CAWRRRQGRHEQYF.